This T cell receptor beta chain originates from a study of breast tumors, draining lymph nodes, adjacent tissues. Breast cancer patients provided tissue from their axillary draining lymph nodes. Via MiXCR, TCRdb re-called the multiplex PCR reads, giving one row per CDR3 protein. The sample includes over 130,000 distinct CDR3 sequences, less than 35% of them seen just once. The ends were cut back, 0 bases at V and 2 bases at J, with 8 bases in the middle. This CDR3 has 13 amino acids. Per germline, CDR1 DFQATT and CDR2 SNEGSKA (reference sequence). In its sample, this clonotype was seen many times. Specimen: axillary lymph node tissue. This clonotype was obtained from a female donor with breast cancer. Some clones in this sample may be carry-over from other donors' samples. The chain is built from TRBV20-1 and TRBJ2-7; D gene unclear. The CDR3 DNA reads as TGCAGTGCTAGAGAACCCTTAGCCTACGAGCAGTACTTC. Amino acid sequence: CSAREPLAYEQYF.